This is a list of T cell receptor beta chains from one sample in a study of metastatic and nonmetastatic thyroid tumors. Using MiXCR, TCRdb re-called clones from the PCR reads. The sample yields about 15,000 clones, just over 25% seen once. The sample comprised tumor tissue. The receptors were sampled from a female donor with papillary thyroid cancer or a benign thyroid nodule (not recorded which). Some clones in this sample may be carry-over from other donors' samples. Each CDR3 is given with its conserved first and last residue. D genes are given only for firm matches. The size entry is marked missing in some rows and otherwise reads once, few, many or a size class.

clone size | J gene | V gene | D gene | CDR3 DNA | CDR3 protein
few | TRBJ2-3 | TRBV6-4 | . | TGTGCCAGCAGTGACATGACAAGGGGCACAGATACGCAGTATTTT | CASSDMTRGTDTQYF
few | TRBJ1-5 | TRBV12-5 | TRBD1 | TGTGCTAGTAAACAGAGCGTCACAGGGGAACGACAGCCCCAGCATTTT | CASKQSVTGERQPQHF
. | TRBJ2-7 | TRBV11-2 | TRBD2 | TGTGCCAGCAGCTTAGAGACCATGTGGCTTAATACTAGCGGGAATTACGAGCAGTACTTC | CASSLETMWLNTSGNYEQYF
. | TRBJ1-1 | TRBV7-9 | TRBD1 | TGTGCCAGCAGGTTCGGGACAGTGAACACTGAAGCTTTCTTT | CASRFGTVNTEAFF
many | TRBJ2-5 | TRBV25-1 | . | TGTGCCAGCCAAACAGGCACAGGGACCCAGTACTTC | CASQTGTGTQYF
medium-sized | TRBJ2-7 | TRBV2 | TRBD2 | TGTGCCAGCAGTGAAAGGACTAGCGGACAACTCTACGAGCAGTACTTC | CASSERTSGQLYEQYF
. | TRBJ2-7 | TRBV6-5 | TRBD1 | TGTGCCATCAGTTCCGGTACAGGGGGCGAGGAGCACTACTTC | CAISSGTGGEEHYF
. | TRBJ1-6 | TRBV6-5 | TRBD1 | TGTGCCAGCAGTTACTCCCCCGGGACAGGCAATCCCCTCCACTTT | CASSYSPGTGNPLHF
once | TRBJ1-2 | TRBV20-1 | . | TGCAGTGCCACCAGCAGGGGCGGCTATGGCTACACATTC | CSATSRGGYGYTF
medium-sized | TRBJ2-7 | TRBV27 | . | TGTGCCAGCAGTTACAGGGCAGGGAATTTCTACGAGCAGTACTTC | CASSYRAGNFYEQYF
. | TRBJ1-2 | TRBV30 | . | TGTGCCTGGAGTGTCGAACTGGGTTATGGCTACACCTTC | CAWSVELGYGYTF
. | TRBJ2-2 | TRBV11-2 | TRBD2 | TGTGCCAGCAGCTTAGGAGTAGCGGGATACACCGGGGAGCTGTTTTTT | CASSLGVAGYTGELFF
few | TRBJ1-2 | TRBV28 | . | TGTGCCAGCAGACTGTACCAAGACACGTGGAATGGCTACACCTTC | CASRLYQDTWNGYTF
many | TRBJ1-3 | TRBV5-4 | TRBD1 | TGTGCCAGCAGCCGGGACAGCCAATTCGGAAACACCATATATTTT | CASSRDSQFGNTIYF
. | TRBJ1-2 | TRBV13 | . | TGTGCCAGCAGCTTAGGCGGTCCTGGCTACACCTTC | CASSLGGPGYTF
medium-sized | TRBJ2-1 | TRBV12-3/TRBV12-4 | TRBD2 | TGTGCCAGCAGTTTAGCGCAGGGACTAGCGGGGGGCCGCAATGAGCAGTTCTTC | CASSLAQGLAGGRNEQFF
. | TRBJ1-2 | TRBV20-1 | . | TGCAGTGCTAGAGATCAATCCAGGGGCGCGGGCTATGGCTACACCTTC | CSARDQSRGAGYGYTF
. | TRBJ2-2 | TRBV14 | . | TGTGCCAGCAGCCTTCAGAGTGAGACCGCGAACACCGGGGAGCTGTTTTTT | CASSLQSETANTGELFF
medium-sized | TRBJ2-5 | TRBV3-1 | . | TGTGCCAGCAGCCTGACAGCCGGAGAGACCCAGTACTTC | CASSLTAGETQYF
. | TRBJ2-1 | TRBV14 | . | TGTGCCAGCAGCCAGCTGGTTGATGAGCAGTTCTTC | CASSQLVDEQFF
many | TRBJ2-7 | TRBV20-1 | . | TGCAGTGCTAGAGATTTTGGATACCTCTCCTACGAGCAGTACTTC | CSARDFGYLSYEQYF
many | TRBJ2-3 | TRBV6-4 | . | TGTGCCAGCAGTGAGAGGGGTAGCACAGATACGCAGTATTTT | CASSERGSTDTQYF
. | TRBJ2-7 | TRBV20-1 | TRBD2 | TGCAGTGCTAGATTGCCGACTAGCGGGACCTACGAGCAGTACTTC | CSARLPTSGTYEQYF
many | TRBJ2-3 | TRBV6-2/TRBV6-3 | . | TGTGCCAGCGGAAGGGCGGTATACACAGATACGCAGTATTTT | CASGRAVYTDTQYF
. | TRBJ2-3 | TRBV15 | TRBD2 | TGTGCCACCAGCAGAGGGGGACTAGCGGACACAGATACGCAGTATTTT | CATSRGGLADTDTQYF
few | TRBJ2-7 | TRBV28 | TRBD1 | TGTGCCAGCAGTTGGACAGGGGGCGTAAGGCACGAGCAGTACTTC | CASSWTGGVRHEQYF
. | TRBJ2-5 | TRBV28 | TRBD2 | TGTGCCAGCAGTTCCAATAGCGGGAGCGTCCGGGAGACCCAGTACTTC | CASSSNSGSVRETQYF
few | TRBJ2-7 | TRBV28 | . | TGTGCCAGCAGTTCAGCTGAGACGCGGAGCTCCTACGAGCAGTACTTC | CASSSAETRSSYEQYF
medium-sized | TRBJ2-7 | TRBV28 | TRBD1 | TGTGCCAGCAGTTTTCAGGGGGCCCGTTACGAGCAGTACTTC | CASSFQGARYEQYF
. | TRBJ1-2 | TRBV30 | . | TGTGCCTGGTTCGAAATGGGCCCCAAGGGCTCCTATGGCTACACCTTC | CAWFEMGPKGSYGYTF
. | TRBJ2-5 | TRBV25-1 | TRBD2 | TGTGCCAGCAGTGAGATTACTAGCGGGAGTGAGACCCAGTACTTC | CASSEITSGSETQYF
medium-sized | TRBJ2-1 | TRBV28 | TRBD2 | TGTGCCAGCAGTCCCCGGACTAGAGACTACAATGAGCAGTTCTTC | CASSPRTRDYNEQFF
. | TRBJ2-2 | TRBV18 | . | TGTGCCAGCTCATCTGCTGTCGCGGGGAACACCGGGGAGCTGTTTTTT | CASSSAVAGNTGELFF
. | TRBJ2-2 | TRBV5-1 | TRBD1 | TGCGCCAGCAGCTCCACAGGGGCGGGCACCGGGGAGCTGTTTTTT | CASSSTGAGTGELFF
few | TRBJ2-5 | TRBV6-1 | . | TGTGCCAGCAGACGGGCGAGGGGGGACACCCAGTGCTTC | CASRRARGDTQCF
. | TRBJ2-1 | TRBV4-3 | TRBD2 | TGCGCCAGCAGCCAAGGAACGGGGGGGCTCAATGAGCAGTTCTTC | CASSQGTGGLNEQFF
few | TRBJ2-3 | TRBV6-5 | . | TGTGCCAGCATTTACTACCTCACAGATACGCAGTATTTT | CASIYYLTDTQYF
few | TRBJ1-1 | TRBV6-1 | TRBD1 | TGTGCCAGCAGCCCAGGGGGCTTGGTGACTGAAGCTTTCTTT | CASSPGGLVTEAFF
few | TRBJ2-3 | TRBV20-1 | . | TGCAGTGCTAGAGGCCCTATCGGGATGGGAGGTACGCAGTATTTT | CSARGPIGMGGTQYF
. | TRBJ2-1 | TRBV12-3/TRBV12-4 | . | TGTGCCAGCAGTCCCGGCAATGAGCAGTTCTTC | CASSPGNEQFF
many | TRBJ1-1 | TRBV5-1 | . | TGCGCCAGTAGCAGCCACGGATCCTTGAACACTGAAGCTTTCTTT | CASSSHGSLNTEAFF
. | TRBJ2-7 | TRBV19 | . | TGTGCCAGTAGCCCCGGCGGATCCGCCTACGAGCAGTACTTC | CASSPGGSAYEQYF
many | TRBJ2-4 | TRBV27 | . | TGTGCCAGCAGTTCCGGGGACTCCATAGCCAAAAACATTCAGTACTTC | CASSSGDSIAKNIQYF
medium-sized | TRBJ2-7 | TRBV27 | . | TGTGCCAGCAGTTTATCCGACAGGTTGGCCGAGCAGTACTTC | CASSLSDRLAEQYF
. | TRBJ1-4 | TRBV5-1 | . | TGCGCCAGCAGCTTGGTAGGGCCCGGACAAGCCCGAGAAAAACTGTTTTTT | CASSLVGPGQAREKLFF
. | TRBJ1-5 | TRBV6-1 | TRBD1 | TGTGCCAGCAGCGAGACAGGGGGCGCGGGGCAGCCCCAGCATTTT | CASSETGGAGQPQHF